The 20 T cell receptor beta chains presented below share a single source sample, sequenced in a study of T cell repertoires in cytomegalovirus infection. MiXCR, applied by TCRdb to the reads, yields one record per CDR3 protein. The sample holds about 230,000 distinct CDR3 sequences, roughly 22% seen once. The sample was CD8+ T cells from PBMCs. The receptor source for this set is a human donor in good health (CMV status not recorded). Some clones in this sample may be carry-over from other donors' samples.

This clonotype was observed a few times. Here the CDR3 omits its conserved ending phenylalanine or tryptophan, so a read error is the likely source. This chain joins TRBV7-3 and TRBJ1-1, with 11 bases aligning to TRBD1. Germline-derived CDR1 and CDR2 are SGHTA and FQGTGA. CDR3 length: 14 residues. V gave up 5 bases and J gave up 4 bases; unmatched junction bases: 3. The CDR3 DNA follows: TGTGCCAGCAGCCCGGGACAGGGGGGCACTGAAGCTTTCATT. Its translation: CASSPGQGGTEAFI.

In its sample, this clonotype was seen many times. V usage is TRBV7-6 and J usage is TRBJ2-2; possibly TRBD1 or TRBD2 for D (5 bases each). Trimming stripped 4 bases from V and 3 bases from J, with 12 bases between. CDR1 SGHVS and CDR2 FNYEAQ come from the germline V gene. CDR3 length: 15 residues. CDR3 nucleotides: TGTGCCAGCAGCTCGTCAATGGGGGACACCGGGGAGCTGTTTTTT. Translating it yields CASSSSMGDTGELFF. Variable domain in full (rest from reference TRBV7-6 and TRBJ2-2): GAGVSQSPRYKVTKRGQDVALRCDPISGHVSLYWYRQALGQGPEFLTYFNYEAQQDKSGLPNDRFSAERPEGSISTLTIQRTEQRDSAMYRCASSSSMGDTGELFFGEGSRLTVL.

V is TRBV7-8 and J is TRBJ2-3, with D uncertain. The germline CDR1 and CDR2 sequences are SGHVS and FQNEAQ. V gave up 5 bases and J gave up 5 bases, with 14 bases separating them. This CDR3 has 14 residues. The DNA for the CDR3 is TGTGCCAGCAGCCCGGGCCCAGAGAGAGATACGCAGTATTTT. Translating gives CASSPGPERDTQYF.

In this sample, this clonotype turned up a few times. The chain is built from TRBV13 and TRBJ1-6; TRBD1 might be the D (5 bases). V was clipped by 3 bases and J by 12 bases, with 6 bases between them. The CDR3 loop spans 11 amino acids. Germline-derived CDR1 and CDR2 are PRHDT and FYEKMQ (reference sequence). Written as DNA, the CDR3 is TGTGCCAGCAGCTTGGGGGGACCCCTCCACTTT. It encodes CASSLGGPLHF.

This chain uses TRBV5-1 with TRBJ2-3; D is undetermined. The germline V gene has CDR1 SGHRS and CDR2 YFSETQ. This CDR3 has 14 residues. V lost 7 bases and J lost 2, with 14 bases in between. CDR3 sequence (DNA): TGCGCCAGCGGCCCCTGGACGTCCACAGATACGCAGTATTTT. Its translation: CASGPWTSTDTQYF.

The chain combines TRBV4-1 with TRBJ2-1, with a possible D match to TRBD2 (6 bases). V was cut by 3 bases and J by 7 bases, with 10 bases left in between. CDR1 is MGHRA and CDR2 is YSYEKL in the germline V gene. CDR3 length: 13 residues. CDR3 sequence: CASSHGGVNEQFF. CDR3 in DNA: TGCGCCAGCAGCCACGGCGGGGTTAATGAGCAGTTCTTC.

There are a few counts of this clonotype. The gene calls are TRBV2 and TRBJ1-6, with no clear D. The germline V gene encodes CDR1 SNHLY and CDR2 FYNNEI. The V end lost 2 bases, the J end lost 5 bases, and 7 bases lay between the germline ends. CDR3 length: 14 amino acids. The CDR3 protein is CASSEIADNSPLHF. In DNA form, the CDR3 reads TGTGCCAGCAGTGAAATTGCTGATAATTCACCCCTCCACTTT.

This clonotype showed up just a few times. This rearrangement joins TRBV20-1 to TRBJ2-3; D not resolved. CDR3 length: 14 amino acids. Deletions cut 0 bases from V and 10 bases from J, with 17 bases between. In germline, CDR1 is DFQATT, CDR2 SNEGSKA (reference sequence). The CDR3 DNA reads TGCAGTGCTAGAGATGGATTGGGCAGTGAGGCGCAGTATTTT. The encoded protein is CSARDGLGSEAQYF.

The chain couples TRBV5-1 to TRBJ2-7; D is ambiguous. Trimming shortened V by 9 bases and J by 2 bases, and 18 bases separated the two germline ends. Germline V gene data show CDR1 as SGHRS and CDR2 as YFSETQ. The CDR3 runs to 14 residues. CDR3 loop: CAIMLGVGTYEQYF. The CDR3 DNA sequence: TGCGCCATCATGCTTGGTGTGGGCACCTACGAGCAGTACTTC.

This clonotype came up many times. V gene TRBV7-6 combines with J gene TRBJ2-7; D is ambiguous. The germline V gene encodes CDR1 SGHVS and CDR2 FNYEAQ. The CDR3 contains 14 residues. Trimming stripped 1 base from V and 0 bases from J, with 7 bases between. Here the CDR3 reads CASSLGYNSYEQYF. CDR3 nucleotides: TGTGCCAGCAGCTTAGGTTACAACTCCTACGAGCAGTACTTC.

This clonotype was detected a few times. This rearrangement joins TRBV12-3 or TRBV12-4 to TRBJ2-1, with 11 bases aligning to TRBD2. CDR3 size: 17 residues. The V gene end was trimmed by 7 bases and the J gene end by 5 bases; junction bases not matched to a gene: 13. CDR3 bases: TGTGCCAGCAAAGGACTAGCGGGCGGAGGAAGCAACAATGAGCAGTTCTTC. Translation gives CASKGLAGGGSNNEQFF.

This clonotype showed up many times. The V gene is TRBV7-2, the J gene TRBJ1-1, with 7 bases aligning to TRBD1. This CDR3 comprises 16 residues. The germline V gene encodes CDR1 SGHTA and CDR2 FQGNSA. V lost 4 bases to trimming and J lost 0 bases; unmatched junction nucleotides: 8. CDR3 sequence (DNA): TGTGCCAGCAGCTCCGGGACAGCTTACATGAACACTGAAGCTTTCTTT. Translation gives CASSSGTAYMNTEAFF.

In this sample, this clonotype is medium-sized. The gene calls are TRBV7-2 and TRBJ2-5; 10 nucleotides align to TRBD2. The CDR3 contains 15 residues. V lost 5 bases to trimming and J lost 1 base; unmatched junction nucleotides: 4. Germline V gives CDR1 SGHTA, CDR2 FQGNSA. The CDR3 bases are TGTGCCAGCAGCCAACTAGCGGGGACCCAAGAGACCCAGTACTTC. Translated: CASSQLAGTQETQYF.

This rearrangement joins TRBV2 to TRBJ2-3, with TRBD2 matching 13 bases. Germline lookup yields CDR1 SNHLY and CDR2 FYNNEI. V dropped 7 bases and J dropped 0; count of bases not matched to a gene: 13. The CDR3 is made up of 19 amino acids. This CDR3 reads CASNLHRLAGGSSTDTQYF. CDR3 DNA sequence: TGTGCCAGCAACCTACACCGACTAGCGGGGGGATCTAGCACAGATACGCAGTATTTT. Complete variable domain (other parts from reference TRBV2 and TRBJ2-3): EPEVTQTPSHQVTQMGQEVILRCVPISNHLYFYWYRQILGQKVEFLVSFYNNEISEKSEIFDDQFSVERPDGSNFTLKIRSTKLEDSAMYFCASNLHRLAGGSSTDTQYFGPGTRLTVL.

The chain couples TRBV28 to TRBJ1-2; the D is unclear. This CDR3 spans 14 amino acids. CDR1 and CDR2 from the germline V gene are MDHEN and SYDVKM. Trimming left V 6 bases short and J 6 bases short, with 17 bases between. This CDR3 reads CASSLGSAFDGYTF. The CDR3 nucleotides are TGTGCCAGCAGCCTCGGCAGTGCGTTTGATGGCTACACCTTC.

This clonotype was counted between two and nine times. CDR3 region: CASRQGFGTDTQYF. The CDR3 DNA reads as TGTGCCAGCAGACAGGGATTTGGAACAGATACGCAGTATTTT. The chain employs TRBV27 and TRBJ2-3; TRBD1 is a possible D gene (6 bases). Germline V CDR1 and CDR2: MNHEY, SMNVEV (reference sequence). The CDR3 runs 14 residues. Trimming stripped 6 bases from V and 3 bases from J, with 13 bases between.

The chain uses TRBV20-1 and TRBJ2-3; a possible D gene is TRBD1 (6 bases). V lost 6 bases and J 1 base, leaving 14 bases between the germline ends. From germline, CDR1 is DFQATT and CDR2 SNEGSKA (reference sequence). CDR3 size: 14 residues. The CDR3, as DNA: TGCAGTGCCCCAGGGGAGAAGGGCACAGATACGCAGTATTTT. This translates into CSAPGEKGTDTQYF.

This clonotype was counted at least ten times. V and J are TRBV19 and TRBJ1-1; possibly TRBD1 for D (5 bases). The CDR3 contains 17 residues. CDR1 LNHDA and CDR2 SQIVND come from the germline V gene (reference sequence). V lost 2 bases, J lost 0 bases, and 16 bases lay in between. This CDR3 reads CASSIIVTNRLNTEAFF. DNA for the CDR3: TGTGCCAGTAGTATAATTGTAACAAACAGGCTGAACACTGAAGCTTTCTTT.

This clonotype was counted at least ten times. The rearrangement links TRBV7-9 to TRBJ2-3, with D possibly matching TRBD2 (6 bases). V was shortened by 7 bases and J by 4 bases, with 21 bases between the two germline ends. Per the germline V gene, CDR1 is SEHNR and CDR2 is FQNEAQ (reference sequence). The CDR3 is made up of 16 amino acids. CDR3 sequence reads: CASTQPEGWGADTQYF. The CDR3 region has the DNA TGTGCCAGCACCCAACCCGAGGGGTGGGGGGCAGATACGCAGTATTTT.

This chain's CDR3 is CASSFLGTGSGQYF. For the CDR3, the DNA is TGTGCCAGCAGTTTCCTCGGGACAGGGTCGGGGCAGTACTTC. This sequence joins TRBV12-3 or TRBV12-4 and TRBJ2-7, with TRBD1 matching over 9 bases. With V trimmed by 3 bases and J by 9 bases, 9 bases remained unmatched. CDR3 length: 14 amino acids.